This T cell receptor (beta chain) was recovered during a study of tumor and adjacent non-tumor tissue in lung cancer. Study overall: There were some 12 adenocarcinoma, a couple of squamous cell carcinoma and 1 small cell lung cancer cases.

TCRbeta libraries were built with three rounds of nested PCR, modified from ARM-PCR. One entry per CDR3 protein, called by TCRdb with MiXCR from the multiplex PCR reads. This sample has fewer than 150,000 distinct CDR3 sequences, with around 67% found just once. The germline V and J ends were trimmed by 1 base and 10 bases, with 11 bases remaining between them. The CDR3 runs to 12 residues. Germline V lookup: CDR1 SGHDT, CDR2 YYEEEE. On this clonotype: This sequence may be a read error, since a much larger clone differs from it by one base.

RNA was extracted from bulk tissue without any cell sorting. This TCR was sampled from a man aged 55 to 70 with small cell lung cancer. V gene TRBV5-6 combines with J gene TRBJ1-1; TRBD1 might be the D (5 bases). The sequencing input was lung tumor tissue. CDR3 DNA: TGTGCCAGCAGCTTGATGCGGGGGATAGCTTTCTTT. Translated: CASSLMRGIAFF.